This TCR beta chain was sequenced for a study of shared clonotypes between healthy human individuals. Of note for this clone: Mismatch with germline at one junction end may stem from a read error.

Only in-frame clones appear in the TCRdb table, and some are missing; sequencing was by immunoSEQ multiplex PCR. The data hold approximately 500,000 clones, with less than 96% observed a single time. There are 16 residues in the CDR3. Germline CDR1 reads LNHDA; CDR2 reads SQIVND (reference sequence). The sequence came from a woman younger than 45 in good health. The chain links TRBV19 to TRBJ2-7; tentative D call: TRBD1 (5 bases). The sample taken for sequencing was naive CD4+ T cells sorted from blood. The subset denotes: CD45RA+ positively selected. The CDR3: CASSWPWTFPTYGQYF. CDR3 coding DNA: TGTGCCAGTAGCTGGCCCTGGACATTTCCCACCTACGGGCAGTACTTC.